The clone carrying this T cell receptor beta chain was counted at least ten times. The target antigen is unknown. Molecular barcoding with unique molecular identifiers was used for the TCRbeta library. TCRdb re-derived calls from the PCR reads in MiXCR, one entry per CDR3 protein. Of about 300,000 distinct CDR3 sequences listed, over 7.5% are singletons. There are 15 residues in the CDR3. In germline, CDR1 is SGHDT, CDR2 YYEEEE. The junction had 4 bases not matched to a gene; V was cut back by 0 bases and J by 4 bases. The record originates from a study of T-cell reconstitution after alpha-beta-depleted transplantation in children. The study's findings and limits: T-cell numbers and diversity one year post-transplant derived largely from freshly generated T cells. Some patients' high day-60 TCRbeta diversity was traced to surviving recipient T cells and thymic progenitors. Several hundred expanded graft clones reportedly supplied alpha-beta T cells about two months after transplant.

This receptor was obtained from a female patient aged 2-9 years who had a stem cell transplant for Fanconi anemia, so the T cells may come from the graft donor. The rearrangement links TRBV5-6 to TRBJ2-1; 7 bases map to TRBD2. Sequences were derived from peripheral blood, sampled 360 days after TCRalphabeta/CD19-depleted stem cell transplant. CDR3 in DNA: TGTGCCAGCAGCTTGGTTGGGGGGGGTTACAATGAGCAGTTCTTC. Protein: CASSLVGGGYNEQFF.